One sample yielded the 7 T cell receptor beta chains listed below, sequenced in a study of tumor-infiltrating lymphocytes in primary liver carcinoma. Total RNA and DNA came together from about 21-30 mg of bulk tissue without cell sorting. A primer matching the constant region was used to make TCR beta cDNA from approximately 0.45 ug of total RNA. Libraries of TCR beta came from three nested multiplex PCR rounds with slightly modified ARM-PCR. Two initial PCR rounds of around 10 cycles each paired TRBV1-TRBV30 forward primers with a C-beta reverse primer. TCRdb re-called the multiplex PCR reads through MiXCR, storing one row per CDR3 protein. Here the sample spans 100,000 or so distinct CDR3 sequences, approximately 70% being singletons. Specimen: liver tumor tissue from sampling region 2. Sample subset: tumor region T2, inferior pole. All receptors come from a woman aged 55-75 years with primary liver carcinoma and hepatitis B virus infection.

V usage is TRBV11-3 and J usage is TRBJ2-1; D may be TRBD1 (7 bases). This CDR3 has 15 residues. Trimming stripped 10 bases from V and 4 bases from J, with 20 bases between. Germline V gene sequence: CDR1 SGHNT, CDR2 YENEEA. DNA of the CDR3: TGTGCCATCGGAGGGGGCGGAAGGTGGTACAATGAGCAGTTCTTC. Its protein product is CAIGGGGRWYNEQFF.

In regard to this clonotype: A read error may account for a junction end that differs from germline. The chain recombines TRBV11-2 with TRBJ2-2; maybe TRBD1 (5 bases). This CDR3 spans 15 amino acids. The germline gives CDR1 SGHAT, CDR2 FQNNGV. CDR3 in amino acids: CTSSLELGAHVELFF. The DNA of the CDR3 is TGTACCAGCAGCTTAGAGCTAGGGGCGCACGTGGAGCTGTTTTTT.

The chain links TRBV4-1 to TRBJ2-1; possibly TRBD1 for D (5 bases). CDR3 length: 16 residues. The germline gives CDR1 MGHRA, CDR2 YSYEKL. Trimming shortened V by 1 base and J by 3 bases, and 13 bases separated the two germline ends. The CDR3 region has the DNA TGCGCCAGCAGCCAAGCCACAAGGGGCTTCTACAATGAGCAGTTCTTC. Protein product: CASSQATRGFYNEQFF.

V and J are TRBV4-2 and TRBJ2-7; 8 bases fit TRBD2. The germline V gene encodes CDR1 LGHNA and CDR2 YNFKEQ. This CDR3 has 20 residues. The ends lost 4 bases at V and 5 bases at J; junction bases unmatched: 25. CDR3 residues: CASSPSIGGRKPASPHEQYF. In DNA form, the CDR3 reads TGTGCCAGCAGCCCCTCGATCGGCGGGAGGAAACCGGCTTCCCCCCACGAGCAGTACTTC.

Concerning this clonotype itself: The junction does not match germline at one end; this may be a read error. The chain employs TRBV28 and TRBJ2-1; TRBD2 aligns across 7 bases. The V gene's germline CDR1 is MDHEN and CDR2 SYDVKM. The CDR3 is 16 residues long. This CDR3 is CASILGGSSSCNEQLF. Written as DNA, the CDR3 is TGTGCCAGCATCTTGGGCGGGAGTAGCTCCTGCAATGAGCAGCTCTTC.

About this clonotype itself: At one end, the junction sequence differs from germline, possibly due to a read error. The gene calls are TRBV11-2 and TRBJ2-7; TRBD1 matches 7 bases. This CDR3 has 15 amino acids. Germline V gene data show CDR1 as SGHAT and CDR2 as FQNNGV. The CDR3 is CASSLIPTGTYERYF. DNA for the CDR3: TGTGCCAGCAGCTTAATCCCGACAGGGACCTACGAGCGGTACTTC.

Many counts were recorded for this clonotype. CDR3 residues: CASTRQGQETQYF. The CDR3 DNA is TGCGCCAGTACCCGACAGGGCCAAGAGACCCAGTACTTC. This chain uses TRBV10-2 with TRBJ2-5; 7 bases fit TRBD1. The CDR3 covers 13 residues. The germline V gene encodes CDR1 WSHSY and CDR2 SAAADI. V gave up 9 bases and J gave up 1 base; unmatched junction bases: 5.